The clone carrying this T cell receptor beta chain has just a few counts. As yet, its antigen is unknown. This entry is derived from a study of T-cell memory formation after mild COVID-19. TCRdb used MiXCR to reprocess the 5' RACE reads, holding one entry per CDR3 protein. The table records some 150,000 distinct CDR3 sequences, about 14% of them present only once. Whole-study findings and limits: Pre-infection memory harbored some responding clones, suggesting cross-reactive memory joined.

Germline V gene sequence: CDR1 KGHSH, CDR2 LQKENI. V lost 7 bases and J lost 4; bases outside the gene matches: 3. The CDR3 has 12 residues. Input material: PBMCs or a T cell subset sorted from them (not recorded which). The sequence was obtained from an adult woman who had mild COVID-19 (a few samples of this study predate the infection). Cell type and time point are not known. The chain has TRBV18 and TRBJ1-1; 7 nucleotides match TRBD1. CDR3 loop: CASLAGGTEAFF. The CDR3 DNA reads as TGTGCCAGCTTAGCAGGGGGCACTGAAGCTTTCTTT.